This entry features one T cell receptor (beta chain) sequence. The source of the sample is a study of blood T cell repertoires in COVID-19. Across the study: Sites across the United States, Italy and Spain contributed samples from acute and convalescent COVID-19.

Trimming removed 5 bases at V and 7 bases at J, with 11 bases between. The CDR3 is 12 amino acids. Germline V gene lookup returns CDR1 ENHRY and CDR2 SYGVKD. Under the authors' procedure: Estimated nucleated cell counts came from reference gene primer amplification. Method: immunoSEQ multiplex PCR; TCRdb's copy keeps in-frame clones and lacks some. The V and J calls and the clone size are those of that table, but D and trimming were determined from the DNA. The profile shows hundreds of thousands of clones, around nine tenths of them singletons. The source is a man between 65 and 80 years old with acute or convalescent COVID-19. Sequencing was done on a sample of peripheral blood. The chain joins TRBV10-3 to TRBJ1-2, with D possibly matching TRBD1 (6 bases). The CDR3 reads CAISPGTSGYTF. CDR3 DNA sequence: TGTGCCATCAGTCCCGGGACAAGTGGCTACACCTTC.